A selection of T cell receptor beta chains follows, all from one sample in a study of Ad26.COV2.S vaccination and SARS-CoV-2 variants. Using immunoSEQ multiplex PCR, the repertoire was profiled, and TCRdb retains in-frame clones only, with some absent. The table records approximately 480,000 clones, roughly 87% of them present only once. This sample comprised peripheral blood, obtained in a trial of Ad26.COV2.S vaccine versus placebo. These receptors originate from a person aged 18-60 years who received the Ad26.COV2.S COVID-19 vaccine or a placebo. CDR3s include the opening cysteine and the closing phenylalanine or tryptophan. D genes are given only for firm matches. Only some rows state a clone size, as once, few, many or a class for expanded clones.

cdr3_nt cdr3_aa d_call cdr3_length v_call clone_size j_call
TGTGCCAGCAGTTACGGGACAGGGGGTTCACCCCTCCACTTT CASSYGTGGSPLHF TRBD1 14 TRBV6-5 NA TRBJ1-6
TGTGCCAGCAGTTTGCTAGGGTCCGATGGCTACACCTTC CASSLLGSDGYTF NA 13 TRBV28 NA TRBJ1-2
TGTGCCAGCAGCCAAGGGAGCTCCTACGAGCAGTACTTC CASSQGSSYEQYF NA 13 TRBV3-1/TRBV3-2 NA TRBJ2-7
TGTGCCAGCAGGCGACTAATGGCCATCACCCAAAACATTCAGTACTTC CASRRLMAITQNIQYF NA 16 TRBV5-8 NA TRBJ2-4
TGTGCCATCAGTTTTGTTGGCGGCCAGCCCCAGCATTTT CAISFVGGQPQHF NA 13 TRBV10-3 NA TRBJ1-5
TGTGCCAGCAGCCCTCGATGGCTACAGGGAAACACCATATATTTT CASSPRWLQGNTIYF NA 15 TRBV27 NA TRBJ1-3
TGTGCCACCAGTGCCACGGGACCGGACAGAATCTATGGCTACACCTTC CATSATGPDRIYGYTF NA 16 TRBV24-1 NA TRBJ1-2
TGTGCCAGCAGCTTAGCTCCGACTCCAACTAAGTACAATGAGCAGTTCTTC CASSLAPTPTKYNEQFF NA 17 TRBV7-2 NA TRBJ2-1
TGTGCCACCAGCAGTAACAATGAGCAGTTCTTC CATSSNNEQFF NA 11 TRBV15 NA TRBJ2-1
TGTGCCAGCAGTGCCCCGGGACAGGGGTTCTATGGCTACACCTTC CASSAPGQGFYGYTF TRBD1 15 TRBV25-1 NA TRBJ1-2
TGCGCCAGCAGCCAGCCGTCCTCGGGCGGGACTACCGCCCGGGCGCAGTTCTTC CASSQPSSGGTTARAQFF TRBD2 18 TRBV5-1 NA TRBJ2-1
TGTGCCAGCAGTCGACAGGGGTGGAGGTACGAGCAGTACTTC CASSRQGWRYEQYF TRBD1 14 TRBV6-6 few TRBJ2-7
TGTGCCAGCAGCTCTGGACTAGCGGGAGGTACAGATACGCAGTATTTT CASSSGLAGGTDTQYF TRBD2 16 TRBV5-4 NA TRBJ2-3
TGCAGCGTTGAGGGGGGCGCGGAAACAGATACGCAGTATTTT CSVEGGAETDTQYF NA 14 TRBV29-1 NA TRBJ2-3
TGTGCCAGCAGCCTCGAGGGTGGCTACGAGCAGTACTTC CASSLEGGYEQYF NA 13 TRBV11-2 NA TRBJ2-7
TGTGCCACCAGCAGAGATCCTTCGGGAGGCAGAGGCCAGCCCCAGCATTTT CATSRDPSGGRGQPQHF NA 17 TRBV15 NA TRBJ1-5
TGCGCCAGCAGCTTGGTACTAGACACGAACACAGATACGCAGTATTTT CASSLVLDTNTDTQYF NA 16 TRBV5-1 NA TRBJ2-3
TGCGCCAGCAGCCCTGGGTCCTTGAGCTCTGGAAACACCATATATTTT CASSPGSLSSGNTIYF NA 16 TRBV5-1 NA TRBJ1-3
TGTGCCAGCAGTCTGGGTTTCTACGAGCAGTACTTC CASSLGFYEQYF NA 12 TRBV2 NA TRBJ2-7
TGTGCCAGCAGACTCGGGGGGTCAGGAGCTTTCTTT CASRLGGSGAFF NA 12 TRBV28 few TRBJ1-1
TGCGCCAGCAGCCCGGACAGGGGGCCGTTTGGAAACACCATATATTTT CASSPDRGPFGNTIYF TRBD1 16 TRBV5-1 NA TRBJ1-3
TGCGCCAGCAGCCCGCAGGGGCAGGGGGCCTACAATGAGCAGTTCTTC CASSPQGQGAYNEQFF TRBD1 16 TRBV5-1 NA TRBJ2-1
TGTGCCAGCAGTGGCCAAGGGTCCAATGAGCAGTTCTTC CASSGQGSNEQFF NA 13 TRBV12-3/TRBV12-4 NA TRBJ2-1
TGTGCCAGCTCACCCGAGCAGGGCGCTAACTATGGCTACACCTTC CASSPEQGANYGYTF NA 15 TRBV18 NA TRBJ1-2
TGTGCCAGCAGTTCAGAGGCCGGGACAGCCCCTAGGGGCAATCAGCCCCAGCATTTT CASSSEAGTAPRGNQPQHF TRBD1 19 TRBV28 NA TRBJ1-5
TGTGCCAGCAGCGTAGGGTCTGCTCATGAAAAACTGTTTTTT CASSVGSAHEKLFF NA 14 TRBV9 NA TRBJ1-4
TGTGCCAGCAGTTACGATTGGACAGGGGGTCAGCCCCAGCATTTT CASSYDWTGGQPQHF TRBD1 15 TRBV6-5 NA TRBJ1-5
TGTGCCAGCGCAGGGGGGGTCTTCTACGAGCAGTACTTC CASAGGVFYEQYF NA 13 TRBV6-5 NA TRBJ2-7
TGTGCCGCCCGTCCAGGGTCACTACATGGGGACACTGAAGCTTTCTTT CAARPGSLHGDTEAFF NA 16 TRBV19 once TRBJ1-1
TGTGCCAGCAGTTACGGGGGGGGTGAAGCTTTCTTT CASSYGGGEAFF NA 12 TRBV6-5 NA TRBJ1-1
TGTGCCAGCAGCTTATACGGGACTAGTATTGTAAGTGAGCAGTTCTTC CASSLYGTSIVSEQFF TRBD2 16 TRBV11-3 once TRBJ2-1
TGTGCCAGCAGTGAACAGGCCCTCTATCAGCCCCAGCATTTT CASSEQALYQPQHF NA 14 TRBV6-1 NA TRBJ1-5
TGTGCCTGTCACCGGGACGCTAACTATGGCTACACCTTC CACHRDANYGYTF NA 13 TRBV30 NA TRBJ1-2
TGTGCCAGCGCCCGTGGGGGGCGGGATGAGCAGTTCTTC CASARGGRDEQFF NA 13 TRBV9 NA TRBJ2-1
TGTGCCAGCAGGCGGCGTTACAATGAGCAGTTCTTC CASRRRYNEQFF NA 12 TRBV6-5 NA TRBJ2-1
TGTGCCAGCAGCCAAGAGGTGATGCGGGAGCAGTACTTC CASSQEVMREQYF NA 13 TRBV3-1/TRBV3-2 few TRBJ2-7
TGTGCCAGTAGCCAAGGGCTAGCGGGAGTGGATGAGCAGTTCTTC CASSQGLAGVDEQFF TRBD2 15 TRBV19 NA TRBJ2-1
TGTGCCAGCAGCTTGACCCCCACGCTAGCGGGAGTCCCCTACGAGCAGTACTTC CASSLTPTLAGVPYEQYF TRBD2 18 TRBV7-9 NA TRBJ2-7
TGTGCCACCAGCAGAGAACAGCTCAATCAGCCCCAGCATTTT CATSREQLNQPQHF NA 14 TRBV15 NA TRBJ1-5
TGTGCCAGCAGAGCGGCAGGGGGCTACGAGCAGTACTTC CASRAAGGYEQYF TRBD1 13 TRBV2 NA TRBJ2-7
TGTGCGGGGGGCCGGGGTACCGGGGAGCTGTTTTTT CAGGRGTGELFF NA 12 TRBV7-2 NA TRBJ2-2